The clone carrying this T cell receptor (beta chain) was counted many times. Its antigen is not known. Molecular barcoded adaptors covering alpha/delta and beta/gamma chains were used on roughly 400 ng RNA. A single record per CDR3 protein comes from TCRdb applying MiXCR to the reads. The sample holds 75,000 to 90,000 distinct CDR3 sequences, roughly an eighth seen once. Germline V lookup: CDR1 DFQATT, CDR2 SNEGSKA (reference sequence). CDR3 length: 12 residues. The sample belongs to a study of read filtering for tumor transcriptome and immune sequencing. Study context: After DNase treatment, RNA was made into whole-transcriptome libraries.

General study points: Approximately 87% of IR-seq clonotypes had a single read, yet these held roughly 3.8% of reads. Without single-read clonotypes, shared clonotype proportions correlated more between IR-seq and RNA-seq.

The sequencing sample was made of a population of CD138-negative cells sorted from bone marrow. This receptor was obtained from a donor at least 40 years old with multiple myeloma. This chain uses TRBV20-1 with TRBJ2-7; D is perhaps TRBD2 (6 bases). CDR3 coding DNA: TGCAGCGGGCGGGGCCCGTCCTACGAGCAGTACTTC. As protein: CSGRGPSYEQYF.